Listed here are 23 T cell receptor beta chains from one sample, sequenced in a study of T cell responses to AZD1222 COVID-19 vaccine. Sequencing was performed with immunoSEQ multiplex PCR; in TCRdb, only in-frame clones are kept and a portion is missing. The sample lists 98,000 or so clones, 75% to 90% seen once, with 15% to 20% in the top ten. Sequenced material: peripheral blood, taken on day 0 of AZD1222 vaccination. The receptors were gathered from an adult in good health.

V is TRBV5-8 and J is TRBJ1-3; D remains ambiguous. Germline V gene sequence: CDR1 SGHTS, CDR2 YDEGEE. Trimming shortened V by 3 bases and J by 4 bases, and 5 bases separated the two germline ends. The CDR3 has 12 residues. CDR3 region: CASSSVGNTIYF. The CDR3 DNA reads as TGTGCCAGCAGCTCCGTAGGAAACACCATATATTTT.

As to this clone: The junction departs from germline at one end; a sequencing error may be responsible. The chain's CDR3 is CASSLKHGGEQYF. The DNA of the CDR3 is TGTGCTAGCAGCTTAAAACACGGGGGCGAGCAGTACTTC. The chain combines TRBV7-7 with TRBJ2-7; a possible D gene is TRBD2 (6 bases). The germline V gene has CDR1 SSHAT and CDR2 FNYEAQ (reference sequence). The CDR3 consists of 13 residues.

The CDR3 here is CASSIPDRGDTGELFF. CDR3 coding DNA: TGCGCCAGCAGCATACCTGACAGGGGCGACACCGGGGAGCTGTTTTTT. The genes are TRBV5-1 and TRBJ2-2; 8 bases match TRBD1. CDR3 length: 16 amino acids. From germline, CDR1 is SGHRS and CDR2 YFSETQ. V shed 4 bases, J shed 3 bases, and the junction held 8 bases outside the gene matches.

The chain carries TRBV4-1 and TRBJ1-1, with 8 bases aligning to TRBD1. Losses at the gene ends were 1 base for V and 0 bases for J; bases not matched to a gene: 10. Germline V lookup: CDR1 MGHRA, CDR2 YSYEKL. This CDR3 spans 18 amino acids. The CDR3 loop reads CASSQGVRGPIMNTEAFF. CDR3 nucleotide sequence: TGCGCCAGCAGCCAAGGTGTCAGGGGGCCGATCATGAACACTGAAGCTTTCTTT.

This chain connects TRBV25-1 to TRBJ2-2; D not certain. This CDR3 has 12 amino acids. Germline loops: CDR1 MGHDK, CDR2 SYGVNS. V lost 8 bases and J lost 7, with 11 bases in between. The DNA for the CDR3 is TGTGCCAGCGACCGCGGTGGCGGGGAGCTGTTTTTT. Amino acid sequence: CASDRGGGELFF.

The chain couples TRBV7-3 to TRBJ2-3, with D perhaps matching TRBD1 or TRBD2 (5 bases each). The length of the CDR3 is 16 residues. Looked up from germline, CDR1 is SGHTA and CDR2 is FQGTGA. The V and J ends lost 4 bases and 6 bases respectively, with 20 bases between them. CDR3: CASSSAGTGMGDTQYF. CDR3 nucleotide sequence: TGTGCCAGCAGCTCAGCAGGGACGGGGATGGGTGATACGCAGTATTTT.

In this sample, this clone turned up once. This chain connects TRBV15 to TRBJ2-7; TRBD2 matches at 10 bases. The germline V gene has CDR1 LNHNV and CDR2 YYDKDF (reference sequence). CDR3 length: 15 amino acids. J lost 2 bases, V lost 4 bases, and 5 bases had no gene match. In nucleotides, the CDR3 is TGTGCCACCAGCAATGTTAGCGGGGGGCCCTACGAGCAGTACTTC. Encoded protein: CATSNVSGGPYEQYF. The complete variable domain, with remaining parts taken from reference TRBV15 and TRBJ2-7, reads DAMVIQNPRYQVTQFGKPVTLSCSQTLNHNVMYWYQQKSSQAPKLLFHYYDKDFNNEADTPDNFQSRRPNTSFCFLDIRSPGLGDTAMYLCATSNVSGGPYEQYFGPGTRLTVT.

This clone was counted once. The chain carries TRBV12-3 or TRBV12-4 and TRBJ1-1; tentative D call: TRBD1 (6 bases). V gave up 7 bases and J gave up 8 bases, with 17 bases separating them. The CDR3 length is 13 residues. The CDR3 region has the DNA TGTGCCAGCATTCAACCTACCGGGACAGAAGCTTTCTTT. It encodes CASIQPTGTEAFF.

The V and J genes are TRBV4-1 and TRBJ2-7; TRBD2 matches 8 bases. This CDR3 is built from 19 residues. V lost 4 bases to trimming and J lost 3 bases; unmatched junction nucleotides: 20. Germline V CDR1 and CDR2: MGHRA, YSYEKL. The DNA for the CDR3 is TGCGCCAGCAGCCCCAGACACGGGGGGGATTCGCCGTCAATCTACGAGCAGTACTTC. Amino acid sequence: CASSPRHGGDSPSIYEQYF.

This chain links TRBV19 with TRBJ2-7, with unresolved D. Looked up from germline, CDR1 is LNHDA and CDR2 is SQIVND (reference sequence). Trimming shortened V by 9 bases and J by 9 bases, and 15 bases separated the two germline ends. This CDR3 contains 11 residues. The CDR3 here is CASSSGEWQYF. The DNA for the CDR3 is TGTGCCAGCTCATCGGGCGAGTGGCAGTACTTC.

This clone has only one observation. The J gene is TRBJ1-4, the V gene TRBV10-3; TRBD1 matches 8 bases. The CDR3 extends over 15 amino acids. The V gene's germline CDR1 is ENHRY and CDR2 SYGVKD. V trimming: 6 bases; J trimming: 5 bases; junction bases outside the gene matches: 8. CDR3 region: CAISLQQGVNEKLFF. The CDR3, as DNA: TGTGCCATCAGCCTTCAACAGGGGGTAAATGAAAAACTGTTTTTT.

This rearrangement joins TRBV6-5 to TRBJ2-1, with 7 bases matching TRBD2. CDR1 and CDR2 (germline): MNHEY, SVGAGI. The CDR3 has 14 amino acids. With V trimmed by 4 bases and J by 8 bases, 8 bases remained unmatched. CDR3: CASSFPGGIDEQFF. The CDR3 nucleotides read TGTGCCAGCAGTTTCCCGGGGGGAATCGATGAGCAGTTCTTC.

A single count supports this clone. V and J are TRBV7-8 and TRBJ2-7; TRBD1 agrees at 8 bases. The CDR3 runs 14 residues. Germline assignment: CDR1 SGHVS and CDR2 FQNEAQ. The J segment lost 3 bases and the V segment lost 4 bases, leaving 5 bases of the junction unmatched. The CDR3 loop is CASSSDRVGYEQYF. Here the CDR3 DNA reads TGTGCCAGCAGCTCGGACAGGGTGGGCTACGAGCAGTACTTC.

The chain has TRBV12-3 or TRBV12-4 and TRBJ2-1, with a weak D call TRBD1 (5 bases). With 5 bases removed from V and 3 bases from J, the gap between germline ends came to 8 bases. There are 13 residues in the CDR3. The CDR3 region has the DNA TGTGCCAGCAGTCTGGACATCTACAATGAGCAGTTCTTC. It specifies CASSLDIYNEQFF.

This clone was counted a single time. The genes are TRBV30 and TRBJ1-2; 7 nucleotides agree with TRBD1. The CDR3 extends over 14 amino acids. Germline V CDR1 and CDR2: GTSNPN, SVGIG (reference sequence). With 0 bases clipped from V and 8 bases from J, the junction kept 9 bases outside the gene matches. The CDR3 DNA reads TGTGCCTGGAGTGTACCCGAGGGGGCTGGCGGCTACACCTTC. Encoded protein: CAWSVPEGAGGYTF. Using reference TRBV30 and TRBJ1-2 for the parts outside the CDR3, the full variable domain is SQTIHQWPATLVQPVGSPLSLECTVEGTSNPNLYWYRQAAGRGLQLLFYSVGIGQISSEVPQNLSASRPQDRQFILSSKKLLLSDSGFYLCAWSVPEGAGGYTFGSGTRLTVV.

In nucleotides, the CDR3 is TGTGCCAGCAGTTTATTGGGGACGGGCTCCTACGAGCAGTACTTC. It translates to CASSLLGTGSYEQYF. The chain uses TRBV27 and TRBJ2-7; possibly TRBD1 or TRBD2 for D (5 bases each). The V gene lost 1 base and the J gene lost 0 bases, with 10 bases spanning the gap. The CDR3 contains 15 residues. Germline V gene lookup returns CDR1 MNHEY and CDR2 SMNVEV (reference sequence).

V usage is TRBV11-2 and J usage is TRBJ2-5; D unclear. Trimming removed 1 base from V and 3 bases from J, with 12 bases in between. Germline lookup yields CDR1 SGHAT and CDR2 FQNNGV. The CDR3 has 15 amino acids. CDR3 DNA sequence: TGTGCCAGCAGCTTAGGTCCGGTTTGGGAAGAGACCCAGTACTTC. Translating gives CASSLGPVWEETQYF.

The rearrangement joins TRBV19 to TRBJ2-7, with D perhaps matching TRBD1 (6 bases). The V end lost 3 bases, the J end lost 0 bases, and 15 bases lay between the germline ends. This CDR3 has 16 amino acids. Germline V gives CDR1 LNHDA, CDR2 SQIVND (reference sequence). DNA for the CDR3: TGTGCCAGTAGTATCCGATGGGGGCTTAGCTCCTACGAGCAGTACTTC. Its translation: CASSIRWGLSSYEQYF.

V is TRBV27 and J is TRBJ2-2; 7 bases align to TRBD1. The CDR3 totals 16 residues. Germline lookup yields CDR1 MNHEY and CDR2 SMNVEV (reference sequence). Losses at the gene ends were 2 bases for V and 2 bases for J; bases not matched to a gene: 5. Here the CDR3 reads CASSLKGTVNTGELFF. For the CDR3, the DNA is TGTGCCAGCAGTTTAAAAGGGACAGTTAACACCGGGGAGCTGTTTTTT.

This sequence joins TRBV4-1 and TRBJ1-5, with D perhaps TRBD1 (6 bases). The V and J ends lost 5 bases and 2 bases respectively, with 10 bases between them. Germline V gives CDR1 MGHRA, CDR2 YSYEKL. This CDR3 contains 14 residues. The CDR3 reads CASSDTGRNQPQHF. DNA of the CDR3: TGCGCCAGCAGCGATACAGGGCGCAATCAGCCCCAGCATTTT.

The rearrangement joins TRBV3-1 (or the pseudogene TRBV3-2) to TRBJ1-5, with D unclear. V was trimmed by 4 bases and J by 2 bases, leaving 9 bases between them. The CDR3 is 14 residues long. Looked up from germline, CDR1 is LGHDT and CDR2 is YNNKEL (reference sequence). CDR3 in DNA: TGTGCCAGCAGCCGAAACAGTGGCAATCAGCCCCAGCATTTT. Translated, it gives CASSRNSGNQPQHF.

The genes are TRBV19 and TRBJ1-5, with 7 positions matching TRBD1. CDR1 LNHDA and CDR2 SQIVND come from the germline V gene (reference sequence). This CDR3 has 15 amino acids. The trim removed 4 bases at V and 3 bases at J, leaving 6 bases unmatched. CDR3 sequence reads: CASSTEGQDNQPQHF. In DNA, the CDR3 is TGTGCCAGTAGTACTGAAGGACAGGACAATCAGCCCCAGCATTTT.

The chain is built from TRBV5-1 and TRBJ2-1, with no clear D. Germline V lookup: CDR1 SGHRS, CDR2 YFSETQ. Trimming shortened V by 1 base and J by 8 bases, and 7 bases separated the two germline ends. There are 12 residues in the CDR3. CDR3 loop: CASSLLRDEQFF. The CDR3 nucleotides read TGCGCCAGCAGCTTGTTAAGGGATGAGCAGTTCTTC.